The clone carrying this T cell receptor (beta chain) showed up just a few times. Germline-derived CDR1 and CDR2 are SQVTM and ANQGSEA. This CDR3 has 13 amino acids. V gave up 5 bases and J gave up 7 bases, with 17 bases separating them. These data belong to a study of beta chain features in type 1 diabetes. Isolated RNA was reverse transcribed in full, so expressed TCRB transcripts were sequenced. The method was immunoSEQ multiplex PCR; TCRdb's version includes in-frame clones alone and lacks a portion of them. The sample lists under 450,000 clones; over 11% were seen once. The receptor was isolated from a man in his thirties or forties in good health. The rearrangement links TRBV29-1 to TRBJ1-2, with D possibly TRBD1 on 6 matching bases. The sample consisted of naive CD4+ T cells from blood. CDR3 DNA sequence: TGCAGCGTTCGTTCTGGGGGCTGGTTTGGCTACACCTTC. Protein product: CSVRSGGWFGYTF. Full variable domain (remainder filled in from reference TRBV29-1 and TRBJ1-2): SAVISQKPSRDICQRGTSLTIQCQVDSQVTMMFWYRQQPGQSLTLIATANQGSEATYESGFVIDKFPISRPNLTFSTLTVSNMSPEDSSIYLCSVRSGGWFGYTFGSGTRLTVV.